What follows are 12 T cell receptor beta chains derived from one specimen sequenced in a study of cytomegalovirus exposure and HLA in healthy donors. The assay was immunoSEQ multiplex PCR, and TCRdb's table has in-frame clones only and misses some. The sample consists of 150,000 to 200,000 clones, around 84% of them appearing once. The sequenced sample consisted of PBMCs. The receptors shown here come from a man younger than 30 in good health and CMV-seropositive.

This rearrangement joins TRBV4-3 to TRBJ2-7, with TRBD1 as a possible D gene (6 bases). CDR1 and CDR2 (germline): LGHNA, YSLEER. V was cut by 2 bases and J by 5 bases, with 19 bases left in between. The CDR3 has 16 amino acids. The DNA for the CDR3 is TGCGCCAGCAGCCAATCAACAGGGATGTCAGCCCACGAGCAGTACTTC. It specifies CASSQSTGMSAHEQYF.

The rearrangement uses TRBV7-3 and TRBJ2-2; D is uncertain. V gave up 1 base and J gave up 1 base, with 10 bases separating them. Germline loops: CDR1 SGHTA, CDR2 FQGTGA. The CDR3 loop spans 16 amino acids. CDR3 residues: CASSLRQALNTGELFF. In nucleotides, the CDR3 is TGTGCCAGCAGCTTAAGGCAGGCCCTGAACACCGGGGAGCTGTTTTTT.

The gene calls are TRBV28 and TRBJ2-3, with TRBD2 matching over 8 bases. J gave up 4 bases and V 3 bases, and 6 bases lay outside the gene matches. Germline CDR1 and CDR2: MDHEN and SYDVKM. The CDR3 contains 15 residues. The CDR3, as DNA: TGTGCCAGCAGTTTTATAACGGGAGGGCCAGATACGCAGTATTTT. Residues: CASSFITGGPDTQYF.

V usage is TRBV28 and J usage is TRBJ1-5, with D perhaps TRBD1 (5 bases). Germline CDR1 and CDR2: MDHEN and SYDVKM. CDR3 length: 17 amino acids. Trimming pared 6 bases from V and 2 bases from J, leaving 20 bases between. The chain's CDR3 is CASRRGGWRRGNQPQHF. CDR3 DNA: TGTGCCAGCAGACGCGGGGGATGGAGACGGGGCAATCAGCCCCAGCATTTT.

V is TRBV7-3 and J is TRBJ1-2; TRBD1 matches at 9 bases. The germline gives CDR1 SGHTA, CDR2 FQGTGA. The length of the CDR3 is 14 residues. V dropped 5 bases and J dropped 5; count of bases not matched to a gene: 6. CDR3 DNA sequence: TGTGCCAGCAGCGCACAGGGGGCGCGGTATGGCTACACCTTC. It yields the protein CASSAQGARYGYTF.

The chain carries TRBV27 and TRBJ2-1, with TRBD2 identical over 12 bases. The CDR3 loop spans 15 amino acids. J lost 9 bases, V lost 5 bases, and 8 bases had no gene match. Germline V CDR1 and CDR2: MNHEY, SMNVEV (reference sequence). The CDR3 here is CASSLRTSGIGEQFF. CDR3 DNA sequence: TGTGCCAGCAGTCTAAGGACTAGCGGGATTGGTGAGCAGTTCTTC.

This chain joins TRBV28 and TRBJ1-3; 9 bases match TRBD1. V gave up 6 bases and J gave up 4 bases; unmatched junction bases: 10. This CDR3 region has 16 residues. Germline CDR1 MDHEN, CDR2 SYDVKM. CDR3: CASRARTGEFGNTIYF. As DNA, the CDR3 is TGTGCCAGCAGGGCCAGGACAGGGGAGTTCGGAAACACCATATATTTT.

The chain uses TRBV6-4 and TRBJ2-1; D gene ambiguous. Germline-derived CDR1 and CDR2 are MRHNA and SNTAGT. Trimming pared 5 bases from V and 0 bases from J, leaving 11 bases between. CDR3 length: 15 amino acids. The CDR3 region is CASSRSSGSYNEQFF. DNA of the CDR3: TGTGCCAGCAGTCGGTCCTCGGGCTCCTACAATGAGCAGTTCTTC.

This clone was observed a single time. This rearrangement joins TRBV28 to TRBJ1-5; D is unclear. The CDR3 spans 15 residues. The ends were cut back, 5 bases at V and 3 bases at J, with 14 bases in the middle. CDR1 and CDR2 (germline): MDHEN, SYDVKM. The CDR3 is CASSEGTGLNQPQHF. The CDR3 DNA reads as TGTGCCAGCAGTGAGGGAACGGGTCTCAATCAGCCCCAGCATTTT.

This clone turned up a few times. The rearrangement links TRBV7-2 to TRBJ1-2; D is unresolved. V lost 1 base and J 8 bases, leaving 8 bases between the germline ends. The CDR3 sequence is 12 residues long. Germline assignment: CDR1 SGHTA and CDR2 FQGNSA. DNA for the CDR3: TGTGCCAGCAGCTTAGTCGTTGGCGGCTACACCTTC. Translating it yields CASSLVVGGYTF.

CDR3 loop: CASREDGYTF. CDR3 DNA sequence: TGTGCCAGCAGGGAGGATGGCTACACCTTC. This chain joins TRBV6-1 and TRBJ1-2; D unclear. The CDR3 consists of 10 residues. Germline CDR1 MNHNS, CDR2 SASEGT. V lost 6 bases to trimming and J lost 6 bases, with 5 bases between them.

This chain uses TRBV7-9 with TRBJ2-2; TRBD2 aligns across 16 bases. From germline, CDR1 is SEHNR and CDR2 FQNEAQ (reference sequence). The CDR3 covers 17 residues. Trimming cost V 4 bases and J 9 bases; bases outside gene matches: 8. CDR3 nucleotides: TGTGCCAGCAGCTCCGGGACTAGCGGGAGGGCCGTCCGGGAGCTGTTTTTT. Translation: CASSSGTSGRAVRELFF.